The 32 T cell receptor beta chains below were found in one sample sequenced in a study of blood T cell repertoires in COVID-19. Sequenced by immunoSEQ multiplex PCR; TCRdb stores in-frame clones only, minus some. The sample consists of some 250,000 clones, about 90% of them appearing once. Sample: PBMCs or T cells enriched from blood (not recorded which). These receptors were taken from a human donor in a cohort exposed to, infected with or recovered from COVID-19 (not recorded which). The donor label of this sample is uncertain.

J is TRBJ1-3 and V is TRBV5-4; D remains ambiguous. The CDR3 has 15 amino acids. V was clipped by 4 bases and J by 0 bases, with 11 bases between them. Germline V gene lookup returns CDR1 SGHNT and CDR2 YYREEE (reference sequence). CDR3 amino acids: CASSPGGVSGNTIYF. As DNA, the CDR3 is TGTGCCAGCAGCCCAGGAGGAGTCTCTGGAAACACCATATATTTT.

The CDR3: CASRRQGTYNEQFF. CDR3 sequence (DNA): TGTGCCAGCAGACGACAGGGGACTTACAATGAGCAGTTCTTC. This sequence joins TRBV6-5 and TRBJ2-1, with TRBD1 identical over 8 bases. J was trimmed by 4 bases and V by 6 bases; bases with no gene match: 5. CDR3 length: 14 residues. Germline V gene sequence: CDR1 MNHEY, CDR2 SVGAGI.

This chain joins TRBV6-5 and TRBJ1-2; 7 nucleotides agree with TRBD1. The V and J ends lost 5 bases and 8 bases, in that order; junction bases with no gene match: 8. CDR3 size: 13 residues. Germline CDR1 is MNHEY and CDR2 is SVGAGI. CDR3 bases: TGTGCCAGCAGTCCCCAAGACAGGGACGGCTACACCTTC. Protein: CASSPQDRDGYTF.

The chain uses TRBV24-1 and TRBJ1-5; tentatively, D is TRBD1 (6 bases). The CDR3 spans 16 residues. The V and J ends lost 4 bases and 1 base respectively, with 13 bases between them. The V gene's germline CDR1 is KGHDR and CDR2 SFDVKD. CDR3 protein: CATSEDTGLSNQPQHF. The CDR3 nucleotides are TGTGCCACCAGTGAGGACACAGGGTTAAGCAATCAGCCCCAGCATTTT.

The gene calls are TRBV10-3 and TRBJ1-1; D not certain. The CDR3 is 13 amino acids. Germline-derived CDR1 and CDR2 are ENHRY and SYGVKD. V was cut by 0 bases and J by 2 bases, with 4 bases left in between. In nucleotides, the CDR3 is TGTGCCATCAGTGAGTCGCGAAACACTGAAGCTTTCTTT. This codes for CAISESRNTEAFF.

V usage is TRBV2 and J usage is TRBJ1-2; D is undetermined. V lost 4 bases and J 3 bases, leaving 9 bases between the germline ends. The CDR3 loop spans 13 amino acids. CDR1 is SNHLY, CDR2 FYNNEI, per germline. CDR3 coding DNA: TGTGCCAGCAGTGTCGGGGTTGACTATGGCTACACCTTC. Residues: CASSVGVDYGYTF.

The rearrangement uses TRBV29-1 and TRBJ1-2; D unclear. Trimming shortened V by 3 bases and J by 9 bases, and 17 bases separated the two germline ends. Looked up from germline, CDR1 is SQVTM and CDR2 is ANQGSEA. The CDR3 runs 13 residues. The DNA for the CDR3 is TGCAGCGTTGAGGGCACCAGTGGTTTAAGCTACACCTTC. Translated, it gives CSVEGTSGLSYTF.

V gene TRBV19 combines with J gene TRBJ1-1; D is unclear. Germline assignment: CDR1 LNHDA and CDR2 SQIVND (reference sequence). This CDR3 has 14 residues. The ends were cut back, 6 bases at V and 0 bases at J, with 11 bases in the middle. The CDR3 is CASSHHQMNTEAFF. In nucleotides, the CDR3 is TGTGCCAGTAGCCATCACCAGATGAACACTGAAGCTTTCTTT.

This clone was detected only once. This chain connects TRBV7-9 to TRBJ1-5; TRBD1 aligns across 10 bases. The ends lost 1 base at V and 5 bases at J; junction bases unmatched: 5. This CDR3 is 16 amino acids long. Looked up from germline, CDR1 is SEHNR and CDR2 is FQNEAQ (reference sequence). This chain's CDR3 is CASSLVGQGVHQPQHF. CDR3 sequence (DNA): TGTGCCAGCAGCTTAGTAGGACAGGGGGTCCATCAGCCCCAGCATTTT.

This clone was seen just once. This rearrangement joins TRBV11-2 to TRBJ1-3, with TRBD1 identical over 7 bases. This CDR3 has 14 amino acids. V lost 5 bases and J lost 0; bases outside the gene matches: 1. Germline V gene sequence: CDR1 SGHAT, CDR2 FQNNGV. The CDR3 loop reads CASSRQGSGNTIYF. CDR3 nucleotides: TGTGCCAGCAGCCGACAGGGCTCTGGAAACACCATATATTTT.

The CDR3 bases are TGTGCCAGCAGCGTAGGAGGGGACATTGGGCGGCCTGAAGCTTTCTTT. Encoded protein: CASSVGGDIGRPEAFF. J is TRBJ1-1 and V is TRBV9; a weak D match, TRBD1 (6 bases). This CDR3 comprises 16 residues. V lost 0 bases and J 6 bases, leaving 18 bases between the germline ends. CDR1 is SGDLS, CDR2 YYNGEE, per germline.

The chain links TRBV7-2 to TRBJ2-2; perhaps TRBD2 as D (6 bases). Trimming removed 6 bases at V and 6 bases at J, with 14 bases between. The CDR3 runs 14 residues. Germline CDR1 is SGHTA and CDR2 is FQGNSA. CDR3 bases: TGTGCCAGCAGGTCCGGGCCGGGGGCCGGGGAGCTGTTTTTT. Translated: CASRSGPGAGELFF.

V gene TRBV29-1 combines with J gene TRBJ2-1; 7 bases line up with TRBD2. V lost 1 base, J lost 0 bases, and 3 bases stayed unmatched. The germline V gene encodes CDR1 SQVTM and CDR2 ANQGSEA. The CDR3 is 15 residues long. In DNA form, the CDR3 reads TGCAGCGTTGAAGCTAGCGGATTCTCCTACAATGAGCAGTTCTTC. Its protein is CSVEASGFSYNEQFF.

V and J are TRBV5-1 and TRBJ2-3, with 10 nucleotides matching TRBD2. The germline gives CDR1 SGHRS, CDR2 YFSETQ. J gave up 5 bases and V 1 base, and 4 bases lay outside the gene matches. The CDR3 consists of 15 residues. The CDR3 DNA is TGCGCCAGCAGCTTGTCTAGCGGGGGCCGAGATACGCAGTATTTT. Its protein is CASSLSSGGRDTQYF.

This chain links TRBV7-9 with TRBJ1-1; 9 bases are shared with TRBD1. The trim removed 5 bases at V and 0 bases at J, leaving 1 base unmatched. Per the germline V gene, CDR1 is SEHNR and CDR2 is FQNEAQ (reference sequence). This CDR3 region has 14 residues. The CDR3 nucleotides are TGTGCCAGCAGCGGGGACAGGGTGAACACTGAAGCTTTCTTT. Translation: CASSGDRVNTEAFF.

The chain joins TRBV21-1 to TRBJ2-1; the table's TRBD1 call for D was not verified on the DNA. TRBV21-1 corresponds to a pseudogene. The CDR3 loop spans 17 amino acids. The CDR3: CASSKTEGRKKNNEQFF. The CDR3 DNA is TGTGCCAGCAGCAAAACGGAAGGCAGGAAGAAAAACAATGAGCAGTTCTTC.

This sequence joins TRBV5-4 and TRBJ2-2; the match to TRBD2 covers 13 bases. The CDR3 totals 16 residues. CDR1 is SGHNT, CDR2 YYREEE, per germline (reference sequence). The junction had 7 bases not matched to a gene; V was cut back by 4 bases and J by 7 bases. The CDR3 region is CASSQGLAGRDGELFF. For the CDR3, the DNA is TGTGCCAGCAGCCAGGGACTAGCGGGGAGGGACGGGGAGCTGTTTTTT.

CDR3: CASSPQLSTDTQYF. Here the CDR3 DNA reads TGTGCCAGCAGCCCCCAGTTAAGCACAGATACGCAGTATTTT. The chain employs TRBV7-2 and TRBJ2-3; D not certain. CDR1 and CDR2 (germline): SGHTA, FQGNSA. Trimming removed 5 bases at V and 0 bases at J, with 9 bases between. The CDR3 is made up of 14 amino acids.

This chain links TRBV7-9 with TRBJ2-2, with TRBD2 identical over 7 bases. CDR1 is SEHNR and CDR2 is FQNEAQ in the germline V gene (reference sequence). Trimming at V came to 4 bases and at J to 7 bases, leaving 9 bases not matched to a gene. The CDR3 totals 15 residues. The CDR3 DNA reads TGTGCCAGCAGCTCGGACGGCGGCGGGGGCGGGGAGCTGTTTTTT. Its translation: CASSSDGGGGGELFF.

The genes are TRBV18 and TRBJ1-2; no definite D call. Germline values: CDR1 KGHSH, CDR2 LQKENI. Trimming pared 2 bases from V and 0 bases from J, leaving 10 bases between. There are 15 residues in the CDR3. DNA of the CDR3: TGTGCCAGCTCACCAGAGAGGGCAGCTAACTATGGCTACACCTTC. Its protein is CASSPERAANYGYTF.

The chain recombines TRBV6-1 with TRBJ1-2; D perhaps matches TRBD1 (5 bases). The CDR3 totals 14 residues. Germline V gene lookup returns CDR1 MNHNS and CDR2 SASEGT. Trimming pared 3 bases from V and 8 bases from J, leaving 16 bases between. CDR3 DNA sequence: TGTGCCAGCAGTGAGTCCCCCAGGGTTCTCGGCTACACCTTC. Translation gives CASSESPRVLGYTF.

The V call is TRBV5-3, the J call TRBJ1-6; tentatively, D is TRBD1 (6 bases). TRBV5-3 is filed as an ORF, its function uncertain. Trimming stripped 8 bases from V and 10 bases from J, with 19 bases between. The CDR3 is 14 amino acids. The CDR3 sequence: CASPQTGGYSPLHF. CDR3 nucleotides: TGTGCCAGCCCTCAGACAGGAGGATACTCACCCCTCCACTTT.

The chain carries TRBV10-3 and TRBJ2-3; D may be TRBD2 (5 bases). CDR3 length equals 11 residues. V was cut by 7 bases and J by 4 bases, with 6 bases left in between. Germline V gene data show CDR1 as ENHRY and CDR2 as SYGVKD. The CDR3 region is CAIMRADTQYF. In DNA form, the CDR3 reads TGTGCCATCATGAGGGCAGATACGCAGTATTTT.

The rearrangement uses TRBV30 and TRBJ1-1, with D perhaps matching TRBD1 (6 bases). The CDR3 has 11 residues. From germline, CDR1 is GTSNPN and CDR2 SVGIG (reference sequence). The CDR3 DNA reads TGTGCTACACAGGGGAACACTGAAGCTTTCTTT. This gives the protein CATQGNTEAFF.

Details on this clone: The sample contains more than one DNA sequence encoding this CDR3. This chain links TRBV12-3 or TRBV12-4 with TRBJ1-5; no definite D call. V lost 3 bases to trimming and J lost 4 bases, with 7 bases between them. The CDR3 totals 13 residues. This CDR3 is CASSFGGNQPQHF. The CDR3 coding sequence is TGTGCCAGCAGTTTCGGAGGGAATCAGCCCCAGCATTTT.

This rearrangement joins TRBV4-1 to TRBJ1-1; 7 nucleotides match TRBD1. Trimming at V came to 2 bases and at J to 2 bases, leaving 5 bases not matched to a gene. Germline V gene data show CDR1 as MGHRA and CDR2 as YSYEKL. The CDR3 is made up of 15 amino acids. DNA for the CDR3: TGCGCCAGCAGCCAATACAGGGGCGATAACACTGAAGCTTTCTTT. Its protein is CASSQYRGDNTEAFF.

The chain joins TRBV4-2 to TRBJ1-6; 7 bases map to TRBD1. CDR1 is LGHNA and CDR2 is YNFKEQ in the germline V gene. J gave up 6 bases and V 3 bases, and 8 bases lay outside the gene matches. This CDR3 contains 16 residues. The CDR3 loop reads CASSHTAQGINSPLHF. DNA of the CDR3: TGTGCCAGCAGCCATACAGCACAGGGGATTAATTCACCCCTCCACTTT.

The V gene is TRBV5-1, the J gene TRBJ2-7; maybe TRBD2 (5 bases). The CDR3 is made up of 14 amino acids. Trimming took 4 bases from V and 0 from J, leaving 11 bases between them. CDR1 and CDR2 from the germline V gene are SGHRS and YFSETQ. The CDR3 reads CASSAGTSSYEQYF. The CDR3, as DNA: TGCGCCAGCAGCGCGGGCACGAGCTCCTACGAGCAGTACTTC.

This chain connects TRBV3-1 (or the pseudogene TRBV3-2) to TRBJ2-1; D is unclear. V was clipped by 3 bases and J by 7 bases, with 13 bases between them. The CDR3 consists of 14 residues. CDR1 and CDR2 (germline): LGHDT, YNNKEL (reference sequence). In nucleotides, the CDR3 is TGTGCCAGCAGCCAGGCAGGCCGTGCGAATGAGCAGTTCTTC. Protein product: CASSQAGRANEQFF.

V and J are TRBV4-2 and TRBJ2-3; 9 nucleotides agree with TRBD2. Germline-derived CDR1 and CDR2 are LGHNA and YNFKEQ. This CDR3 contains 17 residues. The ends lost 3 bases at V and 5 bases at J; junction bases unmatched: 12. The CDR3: CASSHALAGARGDTQYF. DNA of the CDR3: TGTGCCAGCAGCCATGCCTTAGCGGGGGCCCGCGGAGATACGCAGTATTTT.

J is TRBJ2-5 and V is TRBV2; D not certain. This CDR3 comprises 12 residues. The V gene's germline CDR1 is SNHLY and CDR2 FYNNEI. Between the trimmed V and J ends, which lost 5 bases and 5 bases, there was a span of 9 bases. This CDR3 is CASSPHRETQYF. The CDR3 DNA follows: TGTGCCAGCAGTCCTCACCGGGAGACCCAGTACTTC.

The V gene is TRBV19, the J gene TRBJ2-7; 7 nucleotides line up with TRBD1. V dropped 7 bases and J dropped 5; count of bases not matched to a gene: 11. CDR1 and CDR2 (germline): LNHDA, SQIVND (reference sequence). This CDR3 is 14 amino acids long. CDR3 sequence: CASKLRQGVHEQYF. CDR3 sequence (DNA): TGTGCCAGTAAGTTGAGGCAGGGGGTCCACGAGCAGTACTTC.